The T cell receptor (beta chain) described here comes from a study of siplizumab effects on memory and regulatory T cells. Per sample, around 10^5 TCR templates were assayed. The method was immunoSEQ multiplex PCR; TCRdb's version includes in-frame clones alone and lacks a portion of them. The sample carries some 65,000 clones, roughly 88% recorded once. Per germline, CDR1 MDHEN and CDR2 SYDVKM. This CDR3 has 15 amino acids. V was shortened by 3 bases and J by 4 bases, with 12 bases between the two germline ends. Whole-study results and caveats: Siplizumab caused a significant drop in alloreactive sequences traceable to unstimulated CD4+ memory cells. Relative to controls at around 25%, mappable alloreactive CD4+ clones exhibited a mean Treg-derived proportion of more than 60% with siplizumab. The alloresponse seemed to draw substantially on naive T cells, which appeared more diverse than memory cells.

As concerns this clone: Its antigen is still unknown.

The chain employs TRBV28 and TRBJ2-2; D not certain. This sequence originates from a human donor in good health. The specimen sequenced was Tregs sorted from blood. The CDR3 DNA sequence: TGTGCCAGCAGTTTCTGGCCAACCCCCACCGGGGAGCTGTTTTTT. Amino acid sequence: CASSFWPTPTGELFF.